Below are 19 T cell receptor beta chains sequenced from a single sample in a study of somatic mutations in cytotoxic T cells in rheumatoid arthritis. Sequenced by immunoSEQ multiplex PCR; TCRdb stores in-frame clones only, minus some. The sample has 12,000 or so clones, about four fifths seen once. Material for sequencing was CD8+ T cells sorted from blood. These receptor sequences come from a woman aged 60-70 years in good health.

The gene calls are TRBV9 and TRBJ2-6, with D perhaps TRBD2 (6 bases). The CDR3 totals 14 residues. The germline CDR1 and CDR2 sequences are SGDLS and YYNGEE. The V gene lost 7 bases and the J gene lost 1 base, with 9 bases spanning the gap. The CDR3 loop reads CASGGMSGANVLTF. CDR3 coding DNA: TGTGCCAGCGGGGGGATGTCTGGGGCCAACGTCCTGACTTTC.

The chain carries TRBV27 and TRBJ2-7, with D possibly matching TRBD2 (6 bases). Per germline, CDR1 MNHEY and CDR2 SMNVEV (reference sequence). This CDR3 region has 14 residues. V was clipped by 6 bases and J by 1 base, with 13 bases between them. The CDR3 sequence is CASSSLGGSYEQYF. CDR3 coding DNA: TGTGCCAGCAGCTCCTTGGGGGGTTCCTACGAGCAGTACTTC.

This rearrangement joins TRBV9 to TRBJ1-4, with 10 nucleotides matching TRBD1. Germline loops: CDR1 SGDLS, CDR2 YYNGEE. Trimming took 3 bases from V and 0 from J; bases not matched to a gene: 5. The CDR3 runs to 17 residues. The CDR3 sequence: CASSAGQGLATNEKLFF. In nucleotides, the CDR3 is TGTGCCAGCAGCGCGGGACAGGGGCTAGCAACTAATGAAAAACTGTTTTTT.

The J gene is TRBJ1-6, the V gene TRBV27; 10 bases are a match to TRBD1. Germline V gene lookup returns CDR1 MNHEY and CDR2 SMNVEV (reference sequence). Trimming cost V 5 bases and J 9 bases; bases outside gene matches: 16. CDR3 length: 18 residues. The CDR3 coding sequence is TGTGCCAGCAGTATCCGACAGGGGGCCCTCCTAGGGGGTTCACCCCTCCACTTT. Translation: CASSIRQGALLGGSPLHF.

The V call is TRBV15, the J call TRBJ2-5; TRBD2 matches 10 bases. Trimming removed 1 base from V and 4 bases from J; junction bases left unmatched: 3. CDR3 size: 15 residues. Germline assignment: CDR1 LNHNV and CDR2 YYDKDF (reference sequence). This chain's CDR3 is CATSRARTSGETQYF. The CDR3 region has the DNA TGTGCCACCAGCAGAGCCCGGACTAGCGGAGAGACCCAGTACTTC.

This sequence joins TRBV4-1 and TRBJ2-4, with D possibly matching TRBD2 (5 bases). The CDR3 spans 16 residues. Germline CDR1 and CDR2: MGHRA and YSYEKL. The V end was cut by 0 bases, the J end by 15 bases, with 24 bases between. CDR3 protein: CASSQDLAGTQRNRYF. CDR3 bases: TGCGCCAGCAGCCAAGATCTGGCGGGCACCCAGAGGAACCGGTACTTC.

This clone was detected only once. The chain combines TRBV7-6 with TRBJ2-2; 8 bases fit TRBD2. CDR3 length equals 15 residues. V shed 6 bases and J 0 bases; nucleotides not matched to a gene: 3. CDR1 SGHVS and CDR2 FNYEAQ come from the germline V gene. The CDR3: CASSASGPNTGELFF. In DNA, the CDR3 is TGTGCCAGCAGTGCTAGCGGGCCGAACACCGGGGAGCTGTTTTTT.

The chain combines TRBV11-2 with TRBJ2-3, with 9 bases lining up with TRBD1. Germline V gives CDR1 SGHAT, CDR2 FQNNGV. The CDR3 is made up of 15 amino acids. Unmatched junction bases numbered 7, after V lost 5 bases and J lost 4 bases. The CDR3 sequence: CASSDWDREADTQYF. CDR3 in DNA: TGTGCCAGCAGCGACTGGGACAGGGAAGCAGATACGCAGTATTTT. Using reference TRBV11-2 and TRBJ2-3 for the parts outside the CDR3, the full variable domain is EAGVAQSPRYKIIEKRQSVAFWCNPISGHATLYWYQQILGQGPKLLIQFQNNGVVDDSQLPKDRFSAERLKGVDSTLKIQPAKLEDSAVYLCASSDWDREADTQYFGPGTRLTVL.

The genes are TRBV2 and TRBJ2-4, with D maybe TRBD1 (6 bases). There are 19 residues in the CDR3. Per the germline V gene, CDR1 is SNHLY and CDR2 is FYNNEI. V dropped 7 bases and J dropped 0 bases, with 25 bases sitting between them. CDR3 loop: CASNENRVVMSLAKNIQYF. The CDR3 DNA reads TGTGCCAGCAACGAAAACAGGGTAGTGATGTCCCTAGCCAAAAACATTCAGTACTTC.

V usage is TRBV11-2 and J usage is TRBJ2-5; 11 bases align to TRBD2. The CDR3 totals 15 residues. In germline, CDR1 is SGHAT, CDR2 FQNNGV. V lost 6 bases to trimming and J lost 3 bases; unmatched junction nucleotides: 6. Here the CDR3 reads CASRILAGGEETQYF. For the CDR3, the DNA is TGTGCCAGCAGAATCCTAGCGGGGGGAGAAGAGACCCAGTACTTC.

The rearrangement links TRBV19 to TRBJ1-5; D perhaps matches TRBD1 (6 bases). V lost 4 bases and J 5 bases, leaving 12 bases between the germline ends. The CDR3 length is 14 residues. Germline-derived CDR1 and CDR2 are LNHDA and SQIVND (reference sequence). The CDR3 nucleotides are TGTGCCAGTAGTAAACCCCCAGGGGATCAGCCCCAGCATTTT. It translates to CASSKPPGDQPQHF.

The CDR3 reads CASSHWTGEQYF. DNA for the CDR3: TGTGCCAGCAGTCACTGGACTGGAGAGCAGTACTTC. The chain recombines TRBV11-3 with TRBJ2-7; tentative D call: TRBD2 (5 bases). The V and J ends lost 6 bases and 7 bases respectively, with 13 bases between them. The germline gives CDR1 SGHNT, CDR2 YENEEA. The CDR3 length is 12 residues.

The chain is built from TRBV6-4 and TRBJ2-4, with a possible D match to TRBD1 (6 bases). Germline-derived CDR1 and CDR2 are MRHNA and SNTAGT. Deletions cut 8 bases from V and 9 bases from J, with 20 bases between. The CDR3 contains 14 residues. The CDR3 sequence: CASSQTSTGFIQYF. CDR3 in DNA: TGTGCCAGCTCCCAGACCTCTACAGGGTTCATTCAGTACTTC.

This rearrangement joins TRBV7-9 to TRBJ2-3, with D maybe TRBD2 (6 bases). Deletions cut 7 bases from V and 4 bases from J, with 12 bases between. The CDR3 has 13 residues. Per the germline V gene, CDR1 is SEHNR and CDR2 is FQNEAQ (reference sequence). CDR3 in DNA: TGTGCCAGCAAGTCCTGGGGGGCAGATACGCAGTATTTT. The encoded protein is CASKSWGADTQYF.

This clone was observed a handful of times. The chain links TRBV29-1 to TRBJ1-2; maybe TRBD1 (6 bases). Trimming cost V 3 bases and J 3 bases, with 14 bases left between them. There are 14 residues in the CDR3. The germline V gene has CDR1 SQVTM and CDR2 ANQGSEA. CDR3 residues: CSVEGGLGDYGYTF. DNA for the CDR3: TGCAGCGTTGAGGGGGGGCTGGGTGACTATGGCTACACCTTC.

This clone was recorded only once. V gene TRBV7-9 combines with J gene TRBJ1-3; D gene ambiguous. The CDR3 has 15 residues. The V end was cut by 4 bases, the J end by 0 bases, with 10 bases between. From germline, CDR1 is SEHNR and CDR2 FQNEAQ (reference sequence). CDR3 loop: CASSSLSLSGNTIYF. In nucleotides, the CDR3 is TGTGCCAGCAGCTCCCTATCACTCTCTGGAAACACCATATATTTT.

This sequence joins TRBV9 and TRBJ2-1; 10 bases map to TRBD2. V lost 5 bases and J lost 5; bases outside the gene matches: 7. Germline V gives CDR1 SGDLS, CDR2 YYNGEE. The CDR3 loop spans 15 amino acids. The CDR3 spells CASSHSGGADNEQFF. The CDR3 bases are TGTGCCAGCAGTCACAGCGGGGGGGCCGACAATGAGCAGTTCTTC.

This clone was observed once. The V gene is TRBV27, the J gene TRBJ2-7; maybe TRBD1 (6 bases). The CDR3 contains 13 residues. V was trimmed by 3 bases and J by 5 bases, leaving 11 bases between them. Germline values: CDR1 MNHEY, CDR2 SMNVEV (reference sequence). The CDR3 reads CASSLNRAHEQYF. The CDR3 DNA reads TGTGCCAGCAGTTTGAACAGGGCCCACGAGCAGTACTTC.

This clone was recorded once. The V and J genes are TRBV29-1 and TRBJ2-5; 12 positions match TRBD2. CDR1 and CDR2 from the germline V gene are SQVTM and ANQGSEA. Trimming at V came to 1 base and at J to 4 bases, leaving 10 bases not matched to a gene. The CDR3 runs 17 residues. The CDR3 region has the DNA TGCAGCGTTGAAGGGGTGACTAGCGGGGGTTGGATAGAGACCCAGTACTTC. Amino acids: CSVEGVTSGGWIETQYF.